These T cell receptor beta chains were read from a single sample in a study of long-term antiretroviral therapy in people with HIV. The table came from immunoSEQ multiplex PCR; TCRdb's copy has only in-frame clones and leaves some out. The profile shows nearly 50,000 clones, roughly 80% of them singletons. The sample in question was unsorted PBMCs, obtained 0.8 years after starting antiretroviral therapy. The origin of the receptors is a woman between 18 and 29 years old with HIV. Both conserved end residues are part of each CDR3. A D gene is named only where the DNA matches it firmly. Where a row states a size, it is once, few, many or the class of an expanded clone; other rows omit it.

clone_size d_call j_call v_call cdr3_nt cdr3_aa
. TRBD2 TRBJ2-1 TRBV27 TGTGCCAGCAGTTTAACACTAGCGGGAAACAATGAGCAGTTCTTC CASSLTLAGNNEQFF
. TRBD2 TRBJ2-1 TRBV18 TGTGCCAGCTCACCACGTACTGGGACTAGCGGGAACAATGAGCAGTTCTTC CASSPRTGTSGNNEQFF
. TRBD2 TRBJ2-3 TRBV5-4 TGTGCCAGCTTTAGCGGGGGACAACTCACAGATACGCAGTATTTT CASFSGGQLTDTQYF
. . TRBJ2-2 TRBV5-4 TGTGCCAGCAGCCCGGACCGGGACATGGGGCTGTTTTTT CASSPDRDMGLFF
. . TRBJ2-3 TRBV29-1 TGCAGCGTTGAGATGACAGATACGCAGTATTTT CSVEMTDTQYF
. . TRBJ1-4 TRBV5-6 TGTGCCAGCAGCCTAGACGGGGGGTTTGAAAAACTGTTTTTT CASSLDGGFEKLFF
. . TRBJ2-2 TRBV5-6 TGTGCCAGCAGCTTGGTACTGGCGGGAAACACCGGGGAGCTGTTTTTT CASSLVLAGNTGELFF
. . TRBJ1-2 TRBV28 TGTGCCAGCAGCCTACTTCCGGGACCCTATGGCTACACCTTC CASSLLPGPYGYTF
. . TRBJ1-1 TRBV5-6 TGTGCCAGCAGCTTGACAGGGCCTAACACTGAAGCTTTCTTT CASSLTGPNTEAFF
. TRBD2 TRBJ2-4 TRBV7-9 TGTGCCAGCAGCCCGAGGACTAGCGGGACGGCCAAAAACATTCAGTACTTC CASSPRTSGTAKNIQYF
. . TRBJ2-2 TRBV7-1 TGTGCCAGCAGCTTAGTATCCGGGACCCTTCTCGGGGAGCTGTTTTTT CASSLVSGTLLGELFF
. . TRBJ2-7 TRBV5-4 TGTGCCAGCAGCTTGTTAGGGTCATCCTACGAGCAGTACTTC CASSLLGSSYEQYF
. TRBD1 TRBJ2-1 TRBV27 TGTGCCAGCAGTTTATCTTCCCTGACAGGGACGAATGAGCAGTTCTTC CASSLSSLTGTNEQFF
. TRBD2 TRBJ2-3 TRBV7-3 TGTGCCAGCAGCCAGGGACTAACAGATACGCAGTATTTT CASSQGLTDTQYF
. . TRBJ2-5 TRBV7-2 TGTGCCAGCAGCTTAGAAGGAGCATCGTACCAAGAGACCCAGTACTTC CASSLEGASYQETQYF
. . TRBJ2-2 TRBV10-3 TGTGCCATCAGTGAGCCCAAAGAAGCTAGGAAGAACACCGGGGAGCTGTTTTTT CAISEPKEARKNTGELFF
. . TRBJ1-1 TRBV11-2 TGTGCCAGCAGCGTCTTGGGGGTGGCTTTCTTT CASSVLGVAFF
. . TRBJ2-1 TRBV6-5 TGTGCCAGCAGTTTCGGGACCAACAATGAGCAGTTCTTC CASSFGTNNEQFF
. TRBD1 TRBJ1-2 TRBV19 TGTGCCAGCCAGGGGGCGGGAGGCTACACCTTC CASQGAGGYTF
. . TRBJ1-3 TRBV13 TGTGCCAGCAGCCCGGACCCAGGGAGCTCTGGAAACACCATATATTTT CASSPDPGSSGNTIYF
. TRBD1 TRBJ2-2 TRBV19 TGTGCCAGTGACTGGGGACAGCCGAACACCGGGGAGCTGTTTTTT CASDWGQPNTGELFF
. . TRBJ2-5 TRBV5-1 TGCGCCAGCAGCTTCCGGACGGTGGGAGAGACCCAGTACTTC CASSFRTVGETQYF
few . TRBJ2-7 TRBV2 TGTGCCAGCAGTGATCCCGGACAGATCGTCCACGAGCAGTACTTC CASSDPGQIVHEQYF
once . TRBJ2-5 TRBV4-1 TGCGCCAGCAGCCAAGGGAGGGAGACCCAGTACTTC CASSQGRETQYF
. TRBD1 TRBJ2-7 TRBV28 TGTGCCAGCAGCTGGACAGGGGCCTACGAGCAGTACTTC CASSWTGAYEQYF
. . TRBJ1-1 TRBV15 TGTGCCACCAGCGTAACAGGGTATGGCACTGAAGCTTTCTTT CATSVTGYGTEAFF
. TRBD1 TRBJ2-7 TRBV18 TGTGCCAGCTCACCAGGGACAGGGTTGAACTACGAGCAGTACTTC CASSPGTGLNYEQYF
. . TRBJ2-7 TRBV19 TGTGCCAGTTCCGGGACGTTATCTCACGAGCAGTACTTC CASSGTLSHEQYF
. . TRBJ2-1 TRBV5-6 TGTGCCAGCAGCTTGACCGGGACCATGCAAGGTGAGCAGTTCTTC CASSLTGTMQGEQFF
once TRBD2 TRBJ2-7 TRBV6-6 TGTGCCAGCAGTGACTCTAGCGGGAGCTCCTACGAGCAGTACTTC CASSDSSGSSYEQYF
once TRBD2 TRBJ2-2 TRBV9 TGTGCCAGCAGCGTAGCCCAACTAGCGGGAGTACGGACCGGGGAGCTGTTTTTT CASSVAQLAGVRTGELFF
. TRBD1 TRBJ1-2 TRBV7-8 TGTGCCAGCAGCGTCCACAGGGGGCCCGGCTATGGCTACACCTTC CASSVHRGPGYGYTF
once TRBD1 TRBJ2-6 TRBV7-3 TGTGCCAGCAGCTTGGGGACAGGGGGTTCATCTGGGGCCAACGTCCTGACTTTC CASSLGTGGSSGANVLTF
. . TRBJ2-2 TRBV9 TGTGCCAGCAGCTCCTCGAGTAAAGGGGACACCGGGGAGCTGTTTTTT CASSSSSKGDTGELFF
. . TRBJ1-1 TRBV2 TGTGCCAGCAGTGTCAGAAACATGAACACTGAAGCTTTCTTT CASSVRNMNTEAFF
few . TRBJ1-2 TRBV19 TGTGCCACCCAGACGGAAAACTATGGCTACACCTTC CATQTENYGYTF
. TRBD1 TRBJ2-7 TRBV4-1 TGCGCCAGCAGCCAAGATTACTGGACAGGGTTGAACTACGAGCAGTACTTC CASSQDYWTGLNYEQYF
. TRBD1 TRBJ2-3 TRBV10-3 TGTGCCATCACCGATAGACAGGGGGGCACAGATACGCAGTATTTT CAITDRQGGTDTQYF
. TRBD2 TRBJ2-2 TRBV7-2 TGTGCCAGCAGCTTATTAGCGGGAGTAACCGGGGAGCTGTTTTTT CASSLLAGVTGELFF
. . TRBJ2-3 TRBV6-6 TGTGCCAGCCAGACCGGCCTCTCGAGAGATACGCAGTATTTT CASQTGLSRDTQYF
once TRBD2 TRBJ2-1 TRBV2 TGTGCCAGCAGCTGGGGGAGCGGGAGGGAAAAACCCTACAATGAGCAGTTCTTC CASSWGSGREKPYNEQFF
. . TRBJ1-1 TRBV28 TGTGCCAGCAGTTTGCGTGGGGACGTGAACACTGAAGCTTTCTTT CASSLRGDVNTEAFF
. . TRBJ2-5 TRBV10-1 TGCGCCAGCAGTGAGCTAGCGACGGGAGAGACCCAGTACTTC CASSELATGETQYF
. . TRBJ2-7 TRBV6-1 TGTGCCAGCAGTGAAGCTGGACAGATCTACGAGCAGTACTTC CASSEAGQIYEQYF
. . TRBJ2-3 TRBV7-3 TGTGCCAGCAGCCCCCGACTAGCAGATACGCAGTATTTT CASSPRLADTQYF